This T cell receptor beta chain emerged from a study of T cell repertoires in cytomegalovirus infection. About the research overall: It was recently identified HLA-C-restricted and well-studied HLA-B-restricted CMV epitopes that the study used. Public signatures in TCR beta pointed to CMV infection and matching HLA type. Notes on the study in general: The study found HLA-C-restricted CMV-specific TCR beta clonotypes dominating the ex vivo response.

This clonotype has only a few counts. Its matching antigen is unknown. TCRdb redid the calling of the reads with MiXCR, one entry per CDR3 protein. Among roughly 570,000 distinct CDR3 sequences listed, 40% were seen once. CDR3 length equals 16 residues. J was trimmed by 8 bases and V by 4 bases; bases with no gene match: 11. Per germline, CDR1 KGHSH and CDR2 LQKENI. V and J are TRBV18 and TRBJ1-6; 7 bases line up with TRBD1. The TCR was taken from a human donor in good health (CMV status not recorded). Some clones in this sample may be carry-over from other donors' samples. The sequences come from cultured PBMCs, collected from culture after CMV antigen stimulation. DNA of the CDR3: TGTGCCAGCTCACTCCATTCACGGGACAGTTATTCACCCCTCCACTTT. Its protein product is CASSLHSRDSYSPLHF.